This paragraph reports one T cell receptor (beta chain). The sample is drawn from a study of blood T cell repertoires in COVID-19. Overall study context: Acute-phase and convalescent COVID-19 samples originated in the United States, Italy and Spain. From T cells, B-cell-depleted T cells, or PBMCs came the material, which was cDNA or gDNA.

The table came from immunoSEQ multiplex PCR; TCRdb's copy has only in-frame clones and leaves some out. The sample shows 37,000 or so clones, approximately 80% of them seen only once. Unmatched junction bases numbered 5, after V lost 0 bases and J lost 7 bases. The CDR3 length is 16 residues. Germline values: CDR1 SNHLY, CDR2 FYNNEI. Sample: peripheral blood. The sequence was obtained from a human donor in a cohort sampled during active COVID-19. V is TRBV2 and J is TRBJ1-6; 8 positions agree with TRBD1. The CDR3 DNA is TGTGCCAGCAGTGAAGCTCGGGGGACAGGCAATTCACCCCTCCACTTT. This codes for CASSEARGTGNSPLHF. The variable domain in full, with the rest retrieved from reference TRBV2 and TRBJ1-6, is EPEVTQTPSHQVTQMGQEVILRCVPISNHLYFYWYRQILGQKVEFLVSFYNNEISEKSEIFDDQFSVERPDGSNFTLKIRSTKLEDSAMYFCASSEARGTGNSPLHFGNGTRLTVT.